This T cell receptor (beta chain) was profiled in a study of Graves' ophthalmopathy and Graves' hyperthyroidism (dated by TCRdb to the late 2010s). Concerning the study at large: Peripheral blood was collected before any treatment was given, at the time of initial diagnosis. T-cell repertoires of thyroid tissue and blood were compared in more than 5 hyperthyroidism patients. To explore V-J signatures distinguishing ophthalmopathy from hyperthyroidism, a discovery set of about a hundred patients (roughly 45 ophthalmopathy, 55 to 60 stable hyperthyroidism) was enrolled. The independent validation cohort included approximately 19 hyperthyroidism patients plus 17 patients who later progressed from hyperthyroidism to ophthalmopathy. After sampling, hyperthyroidism patients received methimazole starting at 30 mg daily, and ophthalmopathy patients received high-dose intravenous methylprednisolone. The study used TCR beta repertoire signatures to distinguish Graves' ophthalmopathy from Graves' hyperthyroidism and to predict progression to ophthalmopathy. In total, some 130 blood samples were TCR-sequenced: roughly 45 ophthalmopathy, over 70 hyperthyroidism and some 17 hyperthyroidism-to-ophthalmopathy patients.

This clonotype was seen repeatedly, ten times or more. Its target antigen remains unknown. No qualities accompany the bases; no much larger clone lies one base away. TCR beta CDR3 regions were amplified from RNA transcripts for repertoire sequencing. HTBI primers and the Qiagen OneStep RT-PCR kit were used in a first-round RT-PCR, which was followed by a second-round multiplex PCR, size selection and purification. Libraries were sequenced paired-end with 100 bp reads on an Illumina HiSeq2000. Per the source publication's procedure: SOAPnuke was used to process the reads, removing any read that contained adapters or uncalled bases, had a mean Phred below 15, or lacked an exact match to the constant primer or identifier. COPE v1.2.5 was used to merge high-quality paired reads. Each unique nucleotide sequence was treated as a clonotype, and MiTCR v1.1 was used to align the clonotypes to the IMGT TRB V, D and J references. Analysis was restricted to V-J combinations with a frequency above 0.0001, which covered 98% to 99.2% of repertoires. A TCR clonal expansion and chaos score per V-J combination was defined as the ratio of F50 clonal expansion to chaos observed in the TCRdist matrix. Features were reduced by Welch's t-statistics and random forest to approximately 12 V-J combinations, which fed a naive Bayes classifier. The similarity between thyroid and blood repertoires was quantified using the Morisita-Horn index. The public reads were reprocessed in TCRdb via fastp at Q25 and MiXCR, keeping in-frame beta chains. Each entry merges the rows of one CDR3 protein and shows their most common DNA and genes. What appears here as the V and J calls and clone size reflects TCRdb's work, not the paper's. The sample table holds a few hundred thousand distinct CDR3 sequences, of which about 18% were seen once. Roughly 2.4% of the sample lies in the top ten.

Hyperthyroidism was defined as stable when no progression to ophthalmopathy occurred within 18 months of follow-up. The hyperthyroidism patients were 18 to 65 years old and newly diagnosed, with a disease duration of less than 2 months. Patients were excluded if they had other autoimmune diseases, uncontrolled infections, pregnancy or lactation. Diagnosis relied on clinical symptoms, serum thyroxine, TRAb, thyroid ultrasound and orbital computed tomography. Ficoll-Paque density gradient centrifugation was used to isolate PBMCs from around 10 ml of fresh peripheral blood. Total RNA was extracted using Trizol reagent, and RNA quality was checked on an Agilent 2100 Bioanalyzer. On the study overall, not on this receptor specifically: In validation, the model predicted ophthalmopathy progression with 70.59% sensitivity and 72.22% specificity; some 13 predicted patients were CT-confirmed with GO in a median of approximately 6.2 months. No statistical method was used to set the sample size in advance, and the investigators knew which group each participant was assigned to. Most expanded thyroid clonotypes with frequency above 0.001 were also detected in blood, suggesting blood repertoires may reflect the thyroid immune response. Ophthalmopathy was separated from stable hyperthyroidism by the 13-signature model with about 90% sensitivity and roughly 82% specificity in cross-validation and with 80%/75% in the test set.

V is reduced by 6 bases and J by 2 bases, leaving a spacing of 17 bases between them. There are 15 amino acids in the CDR3, from cysteine to phenylalanine inclusive. Only the CDR3 DNA stays, 45 bases, in frame from base 1. The germline V gene provides CDR1 MDHEN and CDR2 SYDVKM. The chain links TRBV28 with TRBJ2-7; perhaps TRBD2 is the D gene, with 6 bases matching. The sequencing input was peripheral blood. This clonotype was obtained from an adult woman with stable Graves' hyperthyroidism. The CDR3 reads CASSLGPGEAYEQYF. The sequenced DNA is TGTGCCAGCAGCCTAGGTCCGGGGGAAGCCTACGAGCAGTACTTC.